Each of the 6 T cell receptor beta chains below was sequenced from the same sample in a study of early T cells in non-severe SARS-CoV-2 infection. TCRdb recomputed calls from the 5' RACE reads with MiXCR, one row per CDR3 protein. The table records some 60,000 distinct CDR3 sequences, roughly an eighth of them present only once. Sequencing was performed on whole blood, taken at baseline. These receptors were taken from an adult who was a healthcare worker with PCR-confirmed SARS-CoV-2 infection or an uninfected control (not recorded which).

The CDR3 DNA is TGTGCCAGTAGTATTTTTACGGGAGGGCCGATCCCCTACGAGCAGTACTTC. It is translated as CASSIFTGGPIPYEQYF. The chain links TRBV19 to TRBJ2-7; TRBD2 aligns across 8 bases. The germline V gene encodes CDR1 LNHDA and CDR2 SQIVND (reference sequence). With V trimmed by 3 bases and J by 2 bases, 12 bases remained unmatched. This CDR3 contains 17 residues. The variable domain in full, completed from reference TRBV19 and TRBJ2-7, reads DGGITQSPKYLFRKEGQNVTLSCEQNLNHDAMYWYRQDPGQGLRLIYYSQIVNDFQKGDIAEGYSVSREKKESFPLTVTSAQKNPTAFYLCASSIFTGGPIPYEQYFGPGTRLTVT.

The chain combines TRBV29-1 with TRBJ2-7, with TRBD2 matching 9 bases. J lost 1 base, V lost 6 bases, and 7 bases had no gene match. The CDR3 length is 14 residues. Per germline, CDR1 SQVTM and CDR2 ANQGSEA. The CDR3 reads CSVRLAGASYEQYF. The CDR3 DNA follows: TGCAGCGTCCGATTAGCGGGAGCGTCCTACGAGCAGTACTTC.

This clonotype was detected a few times. The chain joins TRBV20-1 to TRBJ2-7; D is perhaps TRBD1 (6 bases). The CDR3 totals 12 residues. Between the trimmed V and J ends, which lost 4 bases and 2 bases, there was a span of 9 bases. The germline V gene encodes CDR1 DFQATT and CDR2 SNEGSKA (reference sequence). The CDR3 bases are TGCAGTGCTAAGGACAGTACCTACGAGCAGTACTTC. Its translation: CSAKDSTYEQYF.

The chain couples TRBV20-1 to TRBJ2-7; D tentatively fits TRBD1 or TRBD2 (5 bases each). Germline-derived CDR1 and CDR2 are DFQATT and SNEGSKA (reference sequence). Trimming pared 6 bases from V and 6 bases from J, leaving 15 bases between. This CDR3 has 12 residues. The CDR3 is CSAGQTGREQYF. As DNA, the CDR3 is TGCAGTGCGGGCCAGACGGGGCGCGAGCAGTACTTC.

This clonotype was found many times. The CDR3 region has the DNA TGTGCCAGCAGCACCCGGGACAGTCGATCATACGAGCAGTACTTC. Translated: CASSTRDSRSYEQYF. V is TRBV7-9 and J is TRBJ2-7; 7 nucleotides line up with TRBD1. The ends lost 5 bases at V and 4 bases at J; junction bases unmatched: 11. The CDR3 covers 15 residues. Per germline, CDR1 SEHNR and CDR2 FQNEAQ (reference sequence).

The genes are TRBV24-1 and TRBJ2-1, with 10 bases matching TRBD2. The CDR3 is made up of 15 amino acids. Germline CDR1 KGHDR, CDR2 SFDVKD. V gave up 4 bases and J gave up 7 bases; unmatched junction bases: 6. Written as DNA, the CDR3 is TGTGCCACCAGTGAAAGCCTAGCGGGAGTAAATGAGCAGTTCTTC. Amino acids: CATSESLAGVNEQFF.